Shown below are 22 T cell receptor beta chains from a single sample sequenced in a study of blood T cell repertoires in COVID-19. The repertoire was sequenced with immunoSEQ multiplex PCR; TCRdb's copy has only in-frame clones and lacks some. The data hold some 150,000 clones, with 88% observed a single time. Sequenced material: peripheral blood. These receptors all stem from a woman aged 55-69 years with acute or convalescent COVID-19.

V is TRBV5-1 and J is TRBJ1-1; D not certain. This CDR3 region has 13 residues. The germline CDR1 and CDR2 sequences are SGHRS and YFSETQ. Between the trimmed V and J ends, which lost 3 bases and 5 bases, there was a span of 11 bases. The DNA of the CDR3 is TGCGCCAGCAGCTATGGACGGGAAACTGAAGCTTTCTTT. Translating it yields CASSYGRETEAFF.

The CDR3 loop reads CASSQTGGTEAFF. In nucleotides, the CDR3 is TGTGCCAGCAGCCAGACAGGGGGCACTGAAGCTTTCTTT. This chain links TRBV11-3 with TRBJ1-1, with TRBD1 identical over 9 bases. Looked up from germline, CDR1 is SGHNT and CDR2 is YENEEA. V shed 5 bases, J shed 4 bases, and the junction held 2 bases outside the gene matches. The CDR3 extends over 13 amino acids.

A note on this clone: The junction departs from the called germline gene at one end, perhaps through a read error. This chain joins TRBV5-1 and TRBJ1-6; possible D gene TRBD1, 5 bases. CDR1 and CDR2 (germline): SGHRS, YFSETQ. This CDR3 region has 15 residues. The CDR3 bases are TGCGCCCGCAGCTTGGGCGGGGGGGGTAATTCACCCCTCCACTTT. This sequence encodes CARSLGGGGNSPLHF.

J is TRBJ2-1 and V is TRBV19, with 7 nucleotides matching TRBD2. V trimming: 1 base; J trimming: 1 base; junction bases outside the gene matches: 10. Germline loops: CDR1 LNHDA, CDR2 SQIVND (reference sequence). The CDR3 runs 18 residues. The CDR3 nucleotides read TGTGCCAGTAGTATAGCCCCTGCTGGGGGACTATCCTACAATGAGCAGTTCTTC. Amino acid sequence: CASSIAPAGGLSYNEQFF.

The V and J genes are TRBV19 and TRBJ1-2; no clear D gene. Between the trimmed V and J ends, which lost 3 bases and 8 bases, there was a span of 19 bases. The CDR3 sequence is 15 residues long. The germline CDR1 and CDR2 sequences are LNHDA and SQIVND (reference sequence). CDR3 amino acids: CASSMSRNGLQGYTF. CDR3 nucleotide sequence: TGTGCCAGTAGTATGTCTCGGAACGGGTTGCAGGGCTACACCTTC.

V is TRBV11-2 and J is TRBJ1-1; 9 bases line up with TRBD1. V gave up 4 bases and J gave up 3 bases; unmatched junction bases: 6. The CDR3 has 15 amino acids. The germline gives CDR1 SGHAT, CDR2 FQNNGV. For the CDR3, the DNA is TGTGCCAGCAGCTCTCGACAGGGGGGAGACACTGAAGCTTTCTTT. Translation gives CASSSRQGGDTEAFF.

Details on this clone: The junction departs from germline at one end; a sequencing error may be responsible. The CDR3 DNA is TGTGCCAGCAGACAAGTACCGCGAACCTACAATGAGCAGTTCTTC. It is translated as CASRQVPRTYNEQFF. The chain has TRBV3-1 (or the pseudogene TRBV3-2) and TRBJ2-1; D is ambiguous. Germline V CDR1 and CDR2: LGHDT, YNNKEL (reference sequence). CDR3 size: 15 residues.

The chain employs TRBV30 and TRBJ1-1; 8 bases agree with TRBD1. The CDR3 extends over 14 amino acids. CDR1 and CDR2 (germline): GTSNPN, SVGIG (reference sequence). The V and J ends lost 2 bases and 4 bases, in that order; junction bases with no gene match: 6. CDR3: CAWSRQGWSTEAFF. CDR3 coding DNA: TGTGCCTGGAGTAGACAGGGGTGGAGCACTGAAGCTTTCTTT.

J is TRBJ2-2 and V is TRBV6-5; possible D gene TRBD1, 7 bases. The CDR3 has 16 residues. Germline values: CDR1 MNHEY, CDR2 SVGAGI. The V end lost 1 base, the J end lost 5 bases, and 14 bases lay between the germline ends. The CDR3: CASSYFRGTSTGELFF. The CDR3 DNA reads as TGTGCCAGCAGTTACTTCAGGGGGACTTCGACCGGGGAGCTGTTTTTT.

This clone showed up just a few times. DNA of the CDR3: TGTGCCATCAGCCTAGCCCCGGATTCGAACACTGAAGCTTTCTTT. It encodes CAISLAPDSNTEAFF. The chain employs TRBV10-3 and TRBJ1-1; D ambiguous. V shed 6 bases and J shed 1 base, with 15 bases lying between them. Germline V CDR1 and CDR2: ENHRY, SYGVKD. The CDR3 contains 15 residues.

The CDR3: CATQGPSTDTQYF. The CDR3 DNA is TGTGCCACTCAGGGGCCTAGCACAGATACGCAGTATTTT. V is TRBV19 and J is TRBJ2-3, with D maybe TRBD1 (6 bases). Trimming shortened V by 10 bases and J by 0 bases, and 11 bases separated the two germline ends. Looked up from germline, CDR1 is LNHDA and CDR2 is SQIVND (reference sequence). This CDR3 is 13 amino acids long.

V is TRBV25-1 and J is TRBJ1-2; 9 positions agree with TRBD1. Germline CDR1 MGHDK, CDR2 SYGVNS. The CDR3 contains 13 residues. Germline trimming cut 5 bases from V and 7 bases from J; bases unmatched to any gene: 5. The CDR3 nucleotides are TGTGCCAGCAGTCCGGGACAGGGCTTTGGCTACACCTTC. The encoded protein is CASSPGQGFGYTF.

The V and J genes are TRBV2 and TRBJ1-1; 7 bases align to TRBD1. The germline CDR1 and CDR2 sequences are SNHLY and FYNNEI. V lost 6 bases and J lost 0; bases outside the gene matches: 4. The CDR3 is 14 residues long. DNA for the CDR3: TGTGCCAGCAGGATAGGGGGCGTGAACACTGAAGCTTTCTTT. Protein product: CASRIGGVNTEAFF.

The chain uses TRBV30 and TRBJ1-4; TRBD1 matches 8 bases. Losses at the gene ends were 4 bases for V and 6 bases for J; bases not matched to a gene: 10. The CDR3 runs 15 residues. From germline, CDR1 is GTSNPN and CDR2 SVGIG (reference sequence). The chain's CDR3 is CAWTASGTGHEKLFF. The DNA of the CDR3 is TGTGCCTGGACAGCGAGCGGGACAGGCCATGAAAAACTGTTTTTT.

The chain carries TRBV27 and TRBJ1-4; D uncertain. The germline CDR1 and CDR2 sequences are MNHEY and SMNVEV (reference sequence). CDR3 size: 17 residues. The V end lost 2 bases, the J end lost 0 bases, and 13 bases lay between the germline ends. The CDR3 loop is CASSLVSRGATNEKLFF. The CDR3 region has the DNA TGTGCCAGCAGTTTAGTGTCCCGCGGAGCAACTAATGAAAAACTGTTTTTT.

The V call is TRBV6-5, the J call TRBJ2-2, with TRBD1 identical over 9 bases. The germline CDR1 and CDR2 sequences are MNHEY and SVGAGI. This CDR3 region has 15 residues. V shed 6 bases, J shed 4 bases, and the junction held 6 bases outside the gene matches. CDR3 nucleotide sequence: TGTGCCAGCAGCCTACAGGGGGCAAGCACCGGGGAGCTGTTTTTT. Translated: CASSLQGASTGELFF.

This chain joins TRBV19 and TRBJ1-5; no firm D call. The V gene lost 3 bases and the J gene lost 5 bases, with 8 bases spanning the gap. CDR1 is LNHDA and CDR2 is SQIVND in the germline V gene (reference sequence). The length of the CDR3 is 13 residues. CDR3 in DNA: TGTGCCAGTAGTATCGCCTACCATCAGCCCCAGCATTTT. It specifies CASSIAYHQPQHF.

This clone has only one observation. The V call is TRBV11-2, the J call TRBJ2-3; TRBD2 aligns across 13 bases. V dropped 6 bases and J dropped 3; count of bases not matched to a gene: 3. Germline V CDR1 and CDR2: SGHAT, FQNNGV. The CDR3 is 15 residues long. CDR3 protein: CASSGLAGETDTQYF. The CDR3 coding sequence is TGTGCCAGCAGTGGACTAGCGGGGGAGACAGATACGCAGTATTTT.

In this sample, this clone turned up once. The CDR3 nucleotides read TGTGCCAGCAGCTTAGAGGTAGGGGGAGGGAATCAGCCCCAGCATTTT. This sequence encodes CASSLEVGGGNQPQHF. V and J are TRBV7-2 and TRBJ1-5; TRBD1 might be the D (6 bases). With 1 base removed from V and 4 bases from J, the gap between germline ends came to 14 bases. The germline gives CDR1 SGHTA, CDR2 FQGNSA. The CDR3 runs to 16 residues.

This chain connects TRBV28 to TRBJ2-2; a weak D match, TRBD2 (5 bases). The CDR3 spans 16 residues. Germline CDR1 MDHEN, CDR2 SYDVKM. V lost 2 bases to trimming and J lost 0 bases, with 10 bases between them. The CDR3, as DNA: TGTGCCAGCAGTTTAGGCGGCGGGTCGAACACCGGGGAGCTGTTTTTT. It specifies CASSLGGGSNTGELFF.

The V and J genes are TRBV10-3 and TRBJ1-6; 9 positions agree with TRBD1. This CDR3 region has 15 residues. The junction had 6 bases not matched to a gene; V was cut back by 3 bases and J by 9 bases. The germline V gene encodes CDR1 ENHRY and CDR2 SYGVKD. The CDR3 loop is CAISEWDRDGSPLHF. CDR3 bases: TGTGCCATCAGTGAATGGGACAGGGACGGTTCACCCCTCCACTTT.

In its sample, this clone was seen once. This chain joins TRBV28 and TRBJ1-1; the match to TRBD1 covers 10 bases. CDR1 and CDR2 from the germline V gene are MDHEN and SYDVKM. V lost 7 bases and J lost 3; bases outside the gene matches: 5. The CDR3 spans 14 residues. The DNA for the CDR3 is TGTGCCAGCACCCTGACAGGGGGCTACACTGAAGCTTTCTTT. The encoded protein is CASTLTGGYTEAFF.